The rows below give T cell receptor beta chains drawn from one sample of a study of cytomegalovirus exposure and HLA in healthy donors. This table comes from immunoSEQ multiplex PCR, and its TCRdb copy is limited to in-frame clones, with some not included. The table has 100,000 to 150,000 clones, approximately 83% seen once; the top ten hold about 1.2%. The sequencing sample was made of PBMCs. All receptors derive from a girl under 10 years old in good health and CMV-seronegative. CDR3s include the opening cysteine and the closing phenylalanine or tryptophan. The order of the fields is CDR3 protein, CDR3 DNA, V gene, clone size, J gene, CDR3 length, D gene. D genes are given only for firm matches. Clone size appears in some rows only: once, few, many, or a class for an expanded clone.

CASSVVQGGLSGNEQFF	TGCGCCAGCAGCGTAGTCCAGGGGGGCCTATCGGGGAATGAGCAGTTCTTC	TRBV5-1	-	TRBJ2-1	17	-
CAWSLDRTNTEAFF	TGTGCCTGGAGCTTGGACAGGACGAACACTGAAGCTTTCTTT	TRBV30	-	TRBJ1-1	14	TRBD1
CASCRDRTLNTEAFF	TGTGCCAGCTGCCGGGACAGGACCTTGAACACTGAAGCTTTCTTT	TRBV6-1	-	TRBJ1-1	15	TRBD1
CASSLNSGRASYEQYF	TGTGCCAGCAGCTTGAATAGCGGGAGGGCCTCCTACGAGCAGTACTTC	TRBV5-4	-	TRBJ2-7	16	TRBD2
CASSLRLALDEQFF	TGCGCCAGCAGCTTGCGGCTAGCGTTGGATGAGCAGTTCTTC	TRBV5-1	-	TRBJ2-1	14	-
CASSVAGAGGQETQYF	TGTGCCAGCAGCGTAGCTGGGGCGGGGGGGCAAGAGACCCAGTACTTC	TRBV9	-	TRBJ2-5	16	TRBD2
CASSTSGVTEAFF	TGTGCCAGCAGCACTTCAGGGGTTACTGAAGCTTTCTTT	TRBV6-4	-	TRBJ1-1	13	-
CASSSRQGAFGYTF	TGTGCCAGTAGTTCTAGACAGGGGGCGTTCGGCTACACCTTC	TRBV19	-	TRBJ1-2	14	TRBD1
CASSFAGGDRYNEQFF	TGTGCCAGCAGTTTCGCGGGGGGGGACCGTTACAATGAGCAGTTCTTC	TRBV28	-	TRBJ2-1	16	TRBD2
CASSQDAGTSGGATDTQYF	TGTGCCAGCAGCCAAGACGCCGGGACTAGCGGGGGAGCCACAGATACGCAGTATTTT	TRBV4-2	-	TRBJ2-3	19	TRBD2
CASSGGTSGGGSVETQYF	TGCGCCAGCAGCGGCGGGACTAGCGGGGGCGGGTCTGTAGAGACCCAGTACTTC	TRBV5-1	-	TRBJ2-5	18	TRBD2
CAWISHKGGSGTLQETQYF	TGTGCCTGGATCTCACATAAAGGGGGATCCGGGACGTTGCAAGAGACCCAGTACTTC	TRBV30	-	TRBJ2-5	19	-
CASSEAAGGGRETQYF	TGTGCCAGCAGTGAGGCAGCGGGAGGGGGCAGAGAGACCCAGTACTTC	TRBV25-1	-	TRBJ2-5	16	TRBD2
CASSGTPAPGYGYTF	TGTGCCAGCTCGGGGACACCGGCACCCGGCTATGGCTACACCTTC	TRBV27	-	TRBJ1-2	15	-
CASSLRTGGGWGYTF	TGCGCCAGCAGCTTAAGGACAGGCGGCGGATGGGGCTACACCTTC	TRBV5-1	-	TRBJ1-2	15	TRBD1
CASSLGSGGGSLSTDTQYF	TGTGCCAGCAGCTTAGGGTCTGGGGGAGGGTCCCTCAGCACAGATACGCAGTATTTT	TRBV7-2	once	TRBJ2-3	19	TRBD2